These 32 T cell receptor beta chains share one sample of origin, sequenced in a study of shared clonotypes between healthy human individuals. Repertoires were generated with immunoSEQ multiplex PCR, while TCRdb's copy carries only in-frame clones and drops some. Of about 95,000 clones in the sample, roughly two thirds were seen once. What was sequenced was memory CD8+ T cells sorted from blood. Regarding subset: CD45RO+ cells pooled with CCR7-negative TemRA cells. These receptors all stem from a young man in good health.

V is TRBV6-5 and J is TRBJ2-7; the D gene could be TRBD1 or TRBD2 (6 bases each). The CDR3 is 15 residues long. The ends were cut back, 11 bases at V and 3 bases at J, with 23 bases in the middle. Looked up from germline, CDR1 is MNHEY and CDR2 is SVGAGI. The CDR3 sequence is CAAQVRGTPYYEQYF. DNA for the CDR3: TGTGCCGCACAGGTACGGGGGACACCATACTACGAGCAGTACTTC.

The chain recombines TRBV27 with TRBJ2-7; no clear D. The CDR3 is 15 amino acids. The germline CDR1 and CDR2 sequences are MNHEY and SMNVEV (reference sequence). V was shortened by 4 bases and J by 0 bases, with 13 bases between the two germline ends. The CDR3 loop is CASSSRQAISYEQYF. DNA for the CDR3: TGTGCCAGCAGTTCCCGGCAGGCAATCTCCTACGAGCAGTACTTC.

This clone was detected only a few times. CDR3 DNA sequence: TGTGCCAGCAGCTTAGGGACCGCTAGCTCTGGAAACACCATATATTTT. The encoded protein is CASSLGTASSGNTIYF. The chain carries TRBV7-9 and TRBJ1-3; D is ambiguous. Germline lookup yields CDR1 SEHNR and CDR2 FQNEAQ (reference sequence). This CDR3 has 16 residues. V was shortened by 1 base and J by 0 bases, with 10 bases between the two germline ends.

The chain has TRBV7-9 and TRBJ2-1, with 10 nucleotides matching TRBD2. The junction had 7 bases not matched to a gene; V was cut back by 4 bases and J by 4 bases. This CDR3 comprises 16 residues. The germline CDR1 and CDR2 sequences are SEHNR and FQNEAQ (reference sequence). CDR3 sequence (DNA): TGTGCCAGCAGCTACCCGGGAGCGGGAGGGTACAATGAGCAGTTCTTC. Translated, it gives CASSYPGAGGYNEQFF.

The CDR3: CASSPRSGGENTEAFF. Written as DNA, the CDR3 is TGTGCCAGCTCACCAAGGAGTGGTGGGGAGAACACTGAAGCTTTCTTT. The chain employs TRBV18 and TRBJ1-1; D uncertain. V was cut by 2 bases and J by 1 base, with 14 bases left in between. Looked up from germline, CDR1 is KGHSH and CDR2 is LQKENI. The CDR3 totals 16 residues.

This CDR3 is CASSGRQGGFHEKLFF. The DNA for the CDR3 is TGTGCCAGCAGTGGGCGACAGGGCGGCTTTCATGAAAAACTGTTTTTT. V and J are TRBV25-1 and TRBJ1-4; 7 bases are a match to TRBD1. The length of the CDR3 is 16 residues. J gave up 6 bases and V 4 bases, and 11 bases lay outside the gene matches. Germline V lookup: CDR1 MGHDK, CDR2 SYGVNS.

This clone appeared a few times. The CDR3 DNA sequence: TGTGCCAGCAGCTTCGGCGTTCGGGGCCAAGAGACCCAGTACTTC. Protein sequence: CASSFGVRGQETQYF. V and J are TRBV5-4 and TRBJ2-5, with D perhaps TRBD2 (5 bases). Trimming left V 2 bases short and J 1 base short, with 12 bases between. The CDR3 runs to 15 residues. CDR1 is SGHNT and CDR2 is YYREEE in the germline V gene (reference sequence).

V gene TRBV5-5 combines with J gene TRBJ1-2; 11 nucleotides agree with TRBD1. Looked up from germline, CDR1 is SGHKS and CDR2 is YYEKEE (reference sequence). The V and J ends lost 5 bases and 4 bases, in that order; junction bases with no gene match: 7. This CDR3 has 15 residues. This CDR3 reads CASRRDRGRAYGYTF. CDR3 nucleotides: TGTGCCAGCAGACGGGACAGGGGGAGGGCCTATGGCTACACCTTC.

The rearrangement uses TRBV30 and TRBJ2-7; 7 nucleotides match TRBD2. Trimming cost V 1 base and J 7 bases; bases outside gene matches: 13. The CDR3 is 15 amino acids. CDR1 and CDR2 (germline): GTSNPN, SVGIG (reference sequence). The CDR3 coding sequence is TGTGCCTGGAGTGGGGAGTCTAGCGGCCTTTTAGAGCAGTACTTC. Its protein product is CAWSGESSGLLEQYF.

The V gene is TRBV6-6, the J gene TRBJ1-5; 9 bases match TRBD1. J was trimmed by 6 bases and V by 6 bases; bases with no gene match: 9. CDR3 length: 15 amino acids. CDR1 MNHNY and CDR2 SVGAGI come from the germline V gene (reference sequence). Here the CDR3 reads CASRRGTGWFQPQHF. The CDR3 DNA sequence: TGTGCCAGCAGAAGAGGGACAGGGTGGTTTCAGCCCCAGCATTTT.

This clone was recorded a few times. The chain uses TRBV27 and TRBJ2-1; D is undetermined. CDR3 size: 13 residues. Germline V gene sequence: CDR1 MNHEY, CDR2 SMNVEV (reference sequence). Trimming removed 5 bases at V and 7 bases at J, with 12 bases between. The CDR3 DNA reads as TGTGCCAGCAGTCCCGGACCCGTAAATGAGCAGTTCTTC. Its translation is CASSPGPVNEQFF.

The genes are TRBV27 and TRBJ1-1, with a tentative D call TRBD1 (6 bases). The CDR3 runs to 14 residues. V lost 2 bases and J 1 base, leaving 8 bases between the germline ends. Looked up from germline, CDR1 is MNHEY and CDR2 is SMNVEV (reference sequence). CDR3 DNA sequence: TGTGCCAGCAGTTTACGAGGGGGGAACACTGAAGCTTTCTTT. Its protein is CASSLRGGNTEAFF.

This chain connects TRBV9 to TRBJ2-7, with D perhaps matching TRBD1 or TRBD2 (5 bases each). CDR3 length: 16 amino acids. Germline V lookup: CDR1 SGDLS, CDR2 YYNGEE. V was trimmed by 2 bases and J by 7 bases, leaving 22 bases between them. The CDR3 here is CASSVPGPPRRVEQYF. The CDR3, as DNA: TGTGCCAGCAGCGTCCCGGGGCCTCCCCGCCGAGTGGAGCAGTACTTC.

The J gene is TRBJ1-6, the V gene TRBV4-1; D unclear. V was shortened by 0 bases and J by 6 bases, with 15 bases between the two germline ends. Germline CDR1 and CDR2: MGHRA and YSYEKL. The CDR3 totals 17 residues. This CDR3 is CASSQEISLTPNSPLHF. CDR3 DNA: TGCGCCAGCAGCCAAGAAATCTCCCTCACACCTAATTCACCCCTCCACTTT.

This clone was recorded only once. The V gene is TRBV5-1, the J gene TRBJ1-1, with 7 bases identical to TRBD1. This CDR3 region has 15 residues. CDR1 SGHRS and CDR2 YFSETQ come from the germline V gene. Unmatched junction bases numbered 9, after V lost 4 bases and J lost 3 bases. The CDR3 nucleotides read TGCGCCAGCAGCGCGGAAGGGGGCTGGGACACTGAAGCTTTCTTT. Its translation: CASSAEGGWDTEAFF.

This clone was counted many times. The chain combines TRBV6-5 with TRBJ2-7; the D is unclear. The germline V and J ends were trimmed by 4 bases and 4 bases, with 8 bases remaining between them. The CDR3 length is 12 residues. CDR1 is MNHEY and CDR2 is SVGAGI in the germline V gene. CDR3 loop: CASSSTPYEQYF. CDR3 nucleotide sequence: TGTGCCAGCAGTTCTACCCCTTACGAGCAGTACTTC.

This clone was found a few times. The chain has TRBV15 and TRBJ2-3; TRBD2 matches at 8 bases. Germline-derived CDR1 and CDR2 are LNHNV and YYDKDF (reference sequence). Unmatched junction bases numbered 8, after V lost 4 bases and J lost 2 bases. CDR3 size: 16 residues. The chain's CDR3 is CATSTLFSGITDTQYF. CDR3 in DNA: TGTGCCACCAGCACCCTCTTTAGCGGGATCACAGATACGCAGTATTTT. The full variable domain, its missing parts supplied by reference TRBV15 and TRBJ2-3, is DAMVIQNPRYQVTQFGKPVTLSCSQTLNHNVMYWYQQKSSQAPKLLFHYYDKDFNNEADTPDNFQSRRPNTSFCFLDIRSPGLGDTAMYLCATSTLFSGITDTQYFGPGTRLTVL.

The chain has TRBV7-6 and TRBJ1-1; D is possibly TRBD1 (5 bases). The ends were cut back, 5 bases at V and 3 bases at J, with 25 bases in the middle. Per germline, CDR1 SGHVS and CDR2 FNYEAQ. The CDR3 consists of 18 residues. The CDR3 loop reads CASSPRMGQPRGDTEAFF. The CDR3 bases are TGTGCCAGCAGCCCGCGTATGGGGCAGCCACGGGGAGACACTGAAGCTTTCTTT.

The rearrangement joins TRBV7-3 to TRBJ2-5; D is possibly TRBD1 (5 bases). V was pared by 5 bases and J by 0 bases, with 19 bases between. CDR3 length: 17 residues. CDR1 is SGHTA, CDR2 FQGTGA, per germline. CDR3 nucleotides: TGTGCCAGCAGCCCGATTAAGGGCGCAGGGCACCAAGAGACCCAGTACTTC. Translated: CASSPIKGAGHQETQYF.

The gene calls are TRBV18 and TRBJ2-7, with 11 positions matching TRBD2. Trimming at V came to 2 bases and at J to 3 bases, leaving 6 bases not matched to a gene. The germline V gene encodes CDR1 KGHSH and CDR2 LQKENI. The CDR3 runs 16 residues. The CDR3 bases are TGTGCCAGCTCACCAGCCGGGACTAGCGGTATCTACGAGCAGTACTTC. Translating gives CASSPAGTSGIYEQYF.

The V call is TRBV7-8, the J call TRBJ2-1; D may correspond to TRBD1 or TRBD2 (5 bases each). Germline V gene data show CDR1 as SGHVS and CDR2 as FQNEAQ. The CDR3 runs to 15 residues. The ends were cut back, 5 bases at V and 9 bases at J, with 20 bases in the middle. The CDR3 is CASSLRGFNSGEQFF. CDR3 sequence (DNA): TGTGCCAGCAGCCTGAGGGGCTTCAACTCCGGTGAGCAGTTCTTC.

This clone was seen many times. V is TRBV2 and J is TRBJ2-2; 10 nucleotides align to TRBD1. CDR1 is SNHLY, CDR2 FYNNEI, per germline. Losses at the gene ends were 8 bases for V and 5 bases for J; bases not matched to a gene: 5. The CDR3 loop spans 14 amino acids. The CDR3 sequence: CASAGTGETGELFF. CDR3 sequence (DNA): TGTGCCAGCGCCGGGACAGGGGAAACCGGGGAGCTGTTTTTT.

The V gene is TRBV19, the J gene TRBJ2-7; 8 bases agree with TRBD2. The V gene's germline CDR1 is LNHDA and CDR2 SQIVND (reference sequence). Losses at the gene ends were 5 bases for V and 2 bases for J; bases not matched to a gene: 5. The CDR3 length is 14 residues. CDR3 sequence: CASSLLADPYEQYF. Here the CDR3 DNA reads TGTGCCAGTAGTTTACTAGCGGACCCCTACGAGCAGTACTTC.

The CDR3 coding sequence is TGCGCCAGCAGCCGAGCTAAGGGCGAGCTTTACAATGAGCAGTTCTTC. This translates into CASSRAKGELYNEQFF. This chain links TRBV4-1 with TRBJ2-1; D is ambiguous. V lost 4 bases, J lost 4 bases, and 17 bases lay in between. This CDR3 comprises 16 residues. Germline V gives CDR1 MGHRA, CDR2 YSYEKL.

J is TRBJ2-2 and V is TRBV30, with 9 bases lining up with TRBD2. There are 13 residues in the CDR3. CDR1 GTSNPN and CDR2 SVGIG come from the germline V gene (reference sequence). Trimming at V came to 4 bases and at J to 6 bases, leaving 3 bases not matched to a gene. The CDR3 region has the DNA TGTGCCTGGACTGCGGGAGGGCCCGGGGAGCTGTTTTTT. It encodes CAWTAGGPGELFF.

The rearrangement links TRBV27 to TRBJ2-6; 10 bases map to TRBD1. Germline V gives CDR1 MNHEY, CDR2 SMNVEV (reference sequence). Trimming at V came to 5 bases and at J to 9 bases, leaving 7 bases not matched to a gene. CDR3 length: 15 residues. The CDR3 coding sequence is TGTGCCAGCAGTCTCTGGACAGGGGGTGGCAACGTCCTGACTTTC. Protein sequence: CASSLWTGGGNVLTF.

This clone has more than one count but fewer than ten. This rearrangement joins TRBV9 to TRBJ2-3, with 12 bases that match TRBD1. The CDR3 extends over 16 amino acids. The germline gives CDR1 SGDLS, CDR2 YYNGEE. Unmatched junction bases numbered 8, after V lost 5 bases and J lost 4 bases. In nucleotides, the CDR3 is TGTGCCAGCAGTCCTGGGACAGGGGGCTATTCAGATACGCAGTATTTT. Amino acids: CASSPGTGGYSDTQYF.

This clone was picked up a small number of times. The chain links TRBV4-3 to TRBJ2-2; D is ambiguous. CDR1 and CDR2 from the germline V gene are LGHNA and YSLEER. This CDR3 spans 16 amino acids. Between the trimmed V and J ends, which lost 0 bases and 4 bases, there was a span of 12 bases. The CDR3, as DNA: TGCGCCAGCAGCCAAGAAATGTCGGACCCCACCGGGGAGCTGTTTTTT. Its protein product is CASSQEMSDPTGELFF.

The chain couples TRBV9 to TRBJ2-1; a possible D gene is TRBD1 (8 bases). V lost 4 bases, J lost 12 bases, and 14 bases lay in between. The CDR3 runs to 12 residues. CDR1 and CDR2 from the germline V gene are SGDLS and YYNGEE. CDR3 sequence: CASSPGGTGQFF. The CDR3 coding sequence is TGTGCCAGCAGCCCCGGGGGGACAGGGCAGTTCTTC.

This chain links TRBV9 with TRBJ2-3, with 7 bases lining up with TRBD2. Germline CDR1 reads SGDLS; CDR2 reads YYNGEE. J gave up 2 bases and V 3 bases, and 3 bases lay outside the gene matches. The CDR3 length is 14 residues. CDR3: CASSAGLNTDTQYF. The CDR3 coding sequence is TGTGCCAGCAGCGCGGGACTAAACACAGATACGCAGTATTTT.

This clone has just a few counts. This chain uses TRBV5-5 with TRBJ2-7; D not resolved. Germline V gene data show CDR1 as SGHKS and CDR2 as YYEKEE (reference sequence). This CDR3 comprises 16 residues. V was pared by 0 bases and J by 2 bases, with 15 bases between. DNA of the CDR3: TGTGCCAGCAGCTTGGCCTTTTTGGACGTTGCCTACGAGCAGTACTTC. Protein product: CASSLAFLDVAYEQYF.

The rearrangement joins TRBV6-6 to TRBJ2-2; maybe TRBD1 (6 bases). Trimming stripped 4 bases from V and 1 base from J, with 13 bases between. The CDR3 runs 16 residues. Germline V gene data show CDR1 as MNHNY and CDR2 as SVGAGI (reference sequence). The CDR3 is CASSLLPGQNTGELFF. As DNA, the CDR3 is TGTGCCAGCAGTTTGCTACCGGGACAGAACACCGGGGAGCTGTTTTTT.